This T cell receptor (beta chain) is drawn from a study of T cells after yellow fever vaccination. CDR3 length equals 13 residues. CDR1 is SGHTA and CDR2 is FQGTGA in the germline V gene. V was shortened by 5 bases and J by 9 bases, with 13 bases between the two germline ends. A single record per CDR3 protein comes from TCRdb applying MiXCR to the 5' RACE reads. Counted here are under 550,000 distinct CDR3 sequences, 20% to 25% occurring once; the ten biggest clones make up approximately 16%. A few counts support this clonotype. This chain uses TRBV7-3 with TRBJ1-4; D remains unclear. This receptor was obtained from a young man who received the YFV17D yellow fever vaccine. Sequencing was performed on PBMCs, taken roughly 23 days after the first yellow fever vaccination. As DNA, the CDR3 is TGTGCCAGCAGCAGCGGACCCCAGAAAAAACTGTTTTTT. Its protein product is CASSSGPQKKLFF.